The source of this T cell receptor (beta chain) is a study of cytomegalovirus exposure and HLA in healthy donors. Study-level background: Genotyping of some 390 donors showed that roughly 83% belonged to the Caucasian-associated ancestry cluster.

Study-wide findings and caveats: Most TCR sequences were seen very rarely across donors, but some public TCRs occurred in many. Common viral pathogens seemed, in a later analysis, to connect with several of the most significant clusters.

Primers: 60 Vbeta forward and 13 Jbeta reverse. As processed by the authors: Later work found tens of millions of unique TCR beta chains, with around 10 million shared. Measured with immunoSEQ multiplex PCR; TCRdb has only the in-frame clones, and not every one. V, J and clone size derive from that table, while D and trimming were established from the DNA sequence. The profile shows around 170,000 clones, approximately 84% of them singletons. About this clone itself: Its antigen is still unknown.

From germline, CDR1 is LNHNV and CDR2 YYDKDF (reference sequence). The CDR3 has 15 residues. The V end was cut by 0 bases, the J end by 2 bases, with 10 bases between. The sequencing input was PBMCs. This chain links TRBV15 with TRBJ2-5; tentative D call: TRBD1 (5 bases). The receptor was derived from a man in his forties or fifties in good health and CMV-seropositive. CDR3 in amino acids: CATSRDLGAQETQYF. DNA for the CDR3: TGTGCCACCAGCAGAGATTTAGGGGCACAAGAGACCCAGTACTTC. The complete variable domain, with remaining parts taken from reference TRBV15 and TRBJ2-5, reads DAMVIQNPRYQVTQFGKPVTLSCSQTLNHNVMYWYQQKSSQAPKLLFHYYDKDFNNEADTPDNFQSRRPNTSFCFLDIRSPGLGDTAMYLCATSRDLGAQETQYFGPGTRLLVL.